Included here is one TCR beta chain sequence, with context. The data belong to a study of blood T cell repertoires in COVID-19. Sequenced by immunoSEQ multiplex PCR; TCRdb stores in-frame clones only, minus some. The sample yields over 70,000 clones, approximately 89% seen once. V was clipped by 0 bases and J by 5 bases, with 16 bases between them. The CDR3 contains 16 residues. Germline CDR1 and CDR2: SGHRS and YFSETQ. The sample comprised peripheral blood. The sequence came from a man older than 75 with acute or convalescent COVID-19. The chain recombines TRBV5-1 with TRBJ2-3; tentative D call: TRBD1 (5 bases). The CDR3, as DNA: TGCGCCAGCAGCTTGGGTGTTAGACAGCTAGGAGATACGCAGTATTTT. Protein sequence: CASSLGVRQLGDTQYF.